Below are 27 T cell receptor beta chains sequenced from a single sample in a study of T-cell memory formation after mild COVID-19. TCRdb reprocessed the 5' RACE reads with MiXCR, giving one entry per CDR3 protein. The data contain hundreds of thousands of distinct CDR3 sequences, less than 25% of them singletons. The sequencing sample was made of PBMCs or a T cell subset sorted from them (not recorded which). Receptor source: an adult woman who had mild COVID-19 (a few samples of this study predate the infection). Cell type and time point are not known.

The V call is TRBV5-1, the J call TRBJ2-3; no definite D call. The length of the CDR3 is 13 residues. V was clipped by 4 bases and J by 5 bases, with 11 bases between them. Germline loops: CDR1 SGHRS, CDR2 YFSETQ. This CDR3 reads CASSPRPGDTQYF. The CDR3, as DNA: TGCGCCAGCAGCCCACGACCCGGAGATACGCAGTATTTT.

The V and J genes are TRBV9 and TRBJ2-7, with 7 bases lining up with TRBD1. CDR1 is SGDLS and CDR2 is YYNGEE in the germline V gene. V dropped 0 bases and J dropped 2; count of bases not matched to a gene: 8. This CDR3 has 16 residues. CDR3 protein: CASSVEEGDSTYEQYF. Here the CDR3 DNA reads TGTGCCAGCAGCGTAGAGGAAGGGGACAGCACCTACGAGCAGTACTTC.

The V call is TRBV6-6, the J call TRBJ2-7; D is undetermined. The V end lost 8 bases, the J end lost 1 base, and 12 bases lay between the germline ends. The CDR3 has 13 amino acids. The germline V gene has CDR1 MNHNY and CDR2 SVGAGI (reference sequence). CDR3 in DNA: TGTGCCAGCTGGCTCGCCCCATCCTACGAGCAGTACTTC. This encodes CASWLAPSYEQYF.

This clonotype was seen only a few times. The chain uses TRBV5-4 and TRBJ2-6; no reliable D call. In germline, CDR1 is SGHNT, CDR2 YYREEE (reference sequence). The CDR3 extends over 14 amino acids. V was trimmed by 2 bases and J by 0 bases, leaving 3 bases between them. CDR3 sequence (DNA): TGTGCCAGCAGCTTCTTCTCTGGGGCCAACGTCCTGACTTTC. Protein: CASSFFSGANVLTF. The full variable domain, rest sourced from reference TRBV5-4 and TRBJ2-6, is ETGVTQSPTHLIKTRGQQVTLRCSSQSGHNTVSWYQQALGQGPQFIFQYYREEENGRGNFPPRFSGLQFPNYSSELNVNALELDDSALYLCASSFFSGANVLTFGAGSRLTVL.

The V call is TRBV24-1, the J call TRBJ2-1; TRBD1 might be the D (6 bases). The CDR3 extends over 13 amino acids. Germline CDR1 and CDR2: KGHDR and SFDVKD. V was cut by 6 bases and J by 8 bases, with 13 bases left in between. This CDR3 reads CATSQGKSHEQFF. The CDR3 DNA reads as TGTGCCACCAGTCAGGGGAAATCGCATGAGCAGTTCTTC.

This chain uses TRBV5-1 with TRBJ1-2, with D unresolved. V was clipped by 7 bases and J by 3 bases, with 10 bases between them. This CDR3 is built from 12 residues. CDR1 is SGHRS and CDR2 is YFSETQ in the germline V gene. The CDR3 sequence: CASRLAHYGYTF. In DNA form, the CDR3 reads TGCGCCAGCCGACTAGCCCACTATGGCTACACCTTC.

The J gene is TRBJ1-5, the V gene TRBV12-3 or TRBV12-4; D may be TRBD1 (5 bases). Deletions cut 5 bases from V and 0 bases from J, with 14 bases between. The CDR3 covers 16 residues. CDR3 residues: CASSRDGTISNQPQHF. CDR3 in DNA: TGTGCCAGCAGTAGGGACGGTACCATTAGCAATCAGCCCCAGCATTTT.

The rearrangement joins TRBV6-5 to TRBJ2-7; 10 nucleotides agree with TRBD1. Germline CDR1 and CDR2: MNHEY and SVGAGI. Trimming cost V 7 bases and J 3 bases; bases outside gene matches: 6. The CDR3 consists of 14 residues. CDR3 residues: CASTGGQGYYEQYF. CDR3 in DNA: TGTGCCAGCACCGGGGGACAGGGGTACTACGAGCAGTACTTC.

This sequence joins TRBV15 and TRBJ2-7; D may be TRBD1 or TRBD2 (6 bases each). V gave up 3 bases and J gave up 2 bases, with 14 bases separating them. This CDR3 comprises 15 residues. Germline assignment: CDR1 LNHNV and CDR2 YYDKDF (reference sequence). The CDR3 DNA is TGTGCCACCAGCAGTCGTGGGGGGCTAGCCTACGAGCAGTACTTC. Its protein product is CATSSRGGLAYEQYF.

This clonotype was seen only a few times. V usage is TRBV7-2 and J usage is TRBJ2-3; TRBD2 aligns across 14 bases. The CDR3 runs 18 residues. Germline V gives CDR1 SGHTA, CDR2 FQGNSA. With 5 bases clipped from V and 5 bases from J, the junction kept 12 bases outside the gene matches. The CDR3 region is CASSQAARTSGRRDTQYF. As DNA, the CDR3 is TGTGCCAGCAGCCAGGCAGCCCGGACTAGCGGGAGGAGAGATACGCAGTATTTT.

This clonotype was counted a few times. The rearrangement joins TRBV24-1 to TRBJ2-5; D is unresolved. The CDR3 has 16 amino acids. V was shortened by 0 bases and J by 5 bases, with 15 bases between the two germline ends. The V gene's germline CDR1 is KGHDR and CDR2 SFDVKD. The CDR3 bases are TGTGCCACCAGTGATTTGGCGGCTAGTGGCAGGGAGACCCAGTACTTC. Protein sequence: CATSDLAASGRETQYF.

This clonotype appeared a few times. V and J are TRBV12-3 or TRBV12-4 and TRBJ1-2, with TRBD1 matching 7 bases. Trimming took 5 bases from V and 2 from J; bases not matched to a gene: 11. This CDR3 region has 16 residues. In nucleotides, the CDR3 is TGTGCCAGCAGTACACAGGGGCCGGATGGGAACTATGGCTACACCTTC. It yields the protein CASSTQGPDGNYGYTF.

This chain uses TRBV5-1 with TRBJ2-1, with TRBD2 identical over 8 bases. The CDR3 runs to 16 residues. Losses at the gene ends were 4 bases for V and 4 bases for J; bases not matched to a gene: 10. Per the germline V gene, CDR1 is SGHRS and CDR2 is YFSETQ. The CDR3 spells CASSLEGTGGYNEQFF. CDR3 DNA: TGCGCCAGCAGCCTGGAGGGAACGGGAGGGTACAATGAGCAGTTCTTC.

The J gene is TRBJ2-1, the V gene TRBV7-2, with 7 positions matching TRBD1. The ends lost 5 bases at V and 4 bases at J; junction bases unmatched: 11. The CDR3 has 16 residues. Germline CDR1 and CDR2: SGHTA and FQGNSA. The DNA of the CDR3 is TGTGCCAGCAGCAGACGACGACAGGGTTCTTACAATGAGCAGTTCTTC. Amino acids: CASSRRRQGSYNEQFF.

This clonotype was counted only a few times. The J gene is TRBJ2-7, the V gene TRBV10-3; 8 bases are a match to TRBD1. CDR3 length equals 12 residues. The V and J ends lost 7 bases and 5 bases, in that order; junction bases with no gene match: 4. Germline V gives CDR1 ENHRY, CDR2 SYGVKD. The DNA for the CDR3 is TGTGCCATCAACACGGACAGGGACGAGCAGTACTTC. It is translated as CAINTDRDEQYF.

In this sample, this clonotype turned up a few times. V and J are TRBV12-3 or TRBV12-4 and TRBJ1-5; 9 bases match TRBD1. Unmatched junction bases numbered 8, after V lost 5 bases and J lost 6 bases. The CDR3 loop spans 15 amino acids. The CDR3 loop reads CASSPRDREVQPQHF. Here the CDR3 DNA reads TGTGCCAGCAGTCCCCGGGACAGGGAGGTTCAGCCCCAGCATTTT.

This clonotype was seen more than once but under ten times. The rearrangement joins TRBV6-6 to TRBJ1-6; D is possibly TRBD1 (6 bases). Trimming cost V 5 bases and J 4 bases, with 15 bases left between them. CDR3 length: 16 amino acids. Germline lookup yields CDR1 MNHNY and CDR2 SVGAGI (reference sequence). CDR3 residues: CASSGRGGRYNSPLHF. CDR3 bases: TGTGCCAGCAGTGGACGAGGGGGACGTTATAATTCACCCCTCCACTTT.

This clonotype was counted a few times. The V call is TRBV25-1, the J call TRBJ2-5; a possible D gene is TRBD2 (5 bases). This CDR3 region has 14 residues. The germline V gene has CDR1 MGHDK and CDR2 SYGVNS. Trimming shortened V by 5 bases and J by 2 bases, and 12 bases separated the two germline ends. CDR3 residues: CASSRQSGQETQYF. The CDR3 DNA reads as TGTGCCAGCAGTAGACAATCGGGGCAAGAGACCCAGTACTTC.

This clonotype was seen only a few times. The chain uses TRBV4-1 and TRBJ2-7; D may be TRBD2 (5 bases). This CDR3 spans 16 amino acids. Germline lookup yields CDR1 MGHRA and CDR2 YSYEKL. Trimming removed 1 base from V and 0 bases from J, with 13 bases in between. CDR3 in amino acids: CASSQVATISSYEQYF. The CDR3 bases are TGCGCCAGCAGCCAAGTTGCGACTATAAGCTCCTACGAGCAGTACTTC.

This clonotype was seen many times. The CDR3: CASFYDWRGLFYEQYF. The CDR3 nucleotides read TGTGCCAGCTTCTACGATTGGCGGGGGTTGTTCTACGAGCAGTACTTC. The chain employs TRBV6-1 and TRBJ2-7, with 7 nucleotides matching TRBD2. With V trimmed by 8 bases and J by 3 bases, 16 bases remained unmatched. The germline CDR1 and CDR2 sequences are MNHNS and SASEGT. The length of the CDR3 is 16 residues.

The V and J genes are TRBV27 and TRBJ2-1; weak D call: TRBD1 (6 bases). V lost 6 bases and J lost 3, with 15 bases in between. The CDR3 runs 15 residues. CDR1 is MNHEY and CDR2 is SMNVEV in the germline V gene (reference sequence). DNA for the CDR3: TGTGCCAGCAGACCGAGGGGGACCATCTACAATGAGCAGTTCTTC. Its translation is CASRPRGTIYNEQFF.

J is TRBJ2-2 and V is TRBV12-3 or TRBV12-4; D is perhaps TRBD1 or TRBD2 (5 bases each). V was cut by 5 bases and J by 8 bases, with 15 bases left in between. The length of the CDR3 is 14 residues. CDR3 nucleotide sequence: TGTGCCAGCAGTCCCCGGGACGACTGGGGGGAGCTGTTTTTT. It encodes CASSPRDDWGELFF.

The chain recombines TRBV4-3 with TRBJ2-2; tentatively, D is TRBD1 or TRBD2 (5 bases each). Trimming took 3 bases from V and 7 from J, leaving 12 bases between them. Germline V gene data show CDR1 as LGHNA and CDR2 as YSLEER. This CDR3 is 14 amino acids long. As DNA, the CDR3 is TGCGCCAGCAGCCACGGGACCTTTAACGGGGAGCTGTTTTTT. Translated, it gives CASSHGTFNGELFF.

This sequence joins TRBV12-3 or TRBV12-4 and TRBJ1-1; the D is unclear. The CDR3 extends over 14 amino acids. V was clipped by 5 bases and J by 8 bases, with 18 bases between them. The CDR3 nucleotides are TGTGCCAGCAGTACGTACCCGGGTGGAATGGAAGCTTTCTTT. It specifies CASSTYPGGMEAFF.

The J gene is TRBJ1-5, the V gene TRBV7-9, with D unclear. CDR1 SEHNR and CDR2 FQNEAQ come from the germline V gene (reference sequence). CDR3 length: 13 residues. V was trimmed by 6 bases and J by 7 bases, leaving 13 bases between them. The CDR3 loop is CASSQNGRQPQHF. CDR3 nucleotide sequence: TGTGCCAGCAGTCAAAATGGTCGGCAGCCCCAGCATTTT.

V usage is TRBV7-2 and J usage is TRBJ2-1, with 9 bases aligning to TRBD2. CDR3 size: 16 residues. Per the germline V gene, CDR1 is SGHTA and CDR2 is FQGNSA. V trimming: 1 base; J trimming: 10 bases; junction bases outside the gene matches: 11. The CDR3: CASSLVAGGPKGEQFF. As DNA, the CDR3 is TGTGCCAGCAGCTTAGTCGCGGGAGGGCCGAAGGGCGAGCAGTTCTTC.

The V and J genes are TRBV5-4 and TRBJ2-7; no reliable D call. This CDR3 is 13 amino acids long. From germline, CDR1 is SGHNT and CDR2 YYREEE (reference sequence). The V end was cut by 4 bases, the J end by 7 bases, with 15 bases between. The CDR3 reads CASSPRPIEEQYF. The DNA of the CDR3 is TGTGCCAGCAGCCCGAGGCCGATCGAGGAGCAGTACTTC.